This TCR beta chain was sequenced in a study of cytomegalovirus exposure and HLA in healthy donors. Study context: It was reported in a later analysis that the same platform had been used for the 120 or so validation repertoires as for the 550 to 750 first-cohort repertoires.

The CDR3 consists of 15 residues. The trim removed 2 bases at V and 2 bases at J, leaving 8 bases unmatched. Germline V CDR1 and CDR2: GTSNPN, SVGIG (reference sequence). TCRdb keeps only in-frame clones here, not all; method: immunoSEQ multiplex PCR. Counted here are around 150,000 clones, 70% to 90% occurring once; the ten biggest clones make up around 3.4%. The clonotype originates from a woman between 18 and 30 years old in good health and CMV-seropositive. The source material was PBMCs. The V call is TRBV30, the J call TRBJ2-7, with TRBD2 matching over 8 bases. CDR3 in DNA: TGTGCCTGGAGTCATCGACTAGCGAGTACCTACGAGCAGTACTTC. Protein: CAWSHRLASTYEQYF.